This TCR beta chain comes out of a study of blood T cell repertoires in COVID-19. Overall study: The cDNA or gDNA used as material had been derived from T cells, B-cell-depleted T cells, or PBMCs.

The count of this clone is one. CDR3 length: 15 amino acids. Germline CDR1 and CDR2: KGHSH and LQKENI. J was trimmed by 0 bases and V by 3 bases; bases with no gene match: 2. Cohort placement rested on clinical history that participants reported themselves. As originally analysed: Reference gene primer amplification yielded estimated nucleated cell counts. Sequencing was performed with immunoSEQ multiplex PCR; in TCRdb, only in-frame clones are kept and a portion is missing. D and trimming were read from the DNA, whereas the V and J calls and clone size are those reported in that table. The sample lists approximately 290,000 clones, about 90% occurring once.

The sample was PBMCs or T cells enriched from blood (not recorded which). The genes are TRBV18 and TRBJ2-7, with 10 bases aligning to TRBD2. The TCR was taken from a woman in her late teens or twenties with acute COVID-19. DNA of the CDR3: TGTGCCAGCTCACCGAGGACTAGCGGCTCCTACGAGCAGTACTTC. As protein: CASSPRTSGSYEQYF.